Following are 17 T cell receptor beta chains from one sample sequenced in a study of beta chain features in type 1 diabetes. General study findings and limits: Type 1 diabetes patients had moderately but significantly shorter TCRB CDR3s in all four CD4+ subsets.

The entirety of the isolated RNA underwent reverse transcription, so expressed TCRB transcripts were sequenced. Clones were sequenced by immunoSEQ multiplex PCR, and TCRdb holds only the in-frame ones, with some missing. The table shows 600,000 to 700,000 clones, with roughly 12% occurring only once. These receptors are not linked to any known antigen. The material sequenced was naive CD4+ T cells from blood. The source of these receptors is a man aged 25-45 years with type 1 diabetes.

The V gene is TRBV7-3, the J gene TRBJ2-3; D is unresolved. The V end was cut by 8 bases, the J end by 2 bases, with 17 bases between. The CDR3 has 15 amino acids. Germline V gene data show CDR1 as SGHTA and CDR2 as FQGTGA. CDR3 nucleotide sequence: TGTGCCAGCTCGACAAACCCTCTCCACACAGATACGCAGTATTTT. This translates into CASSTNPLHTDTQYF. The whole variable domain, filled in from reference TRBV7-3 and TRBJ2-3, reads GAGVSQTPSNKVTEKGKYVELRCDPISGHTALYWYRQSLGQGPEFLIYFQGTGAADDSGLPNDRFFAVRPEGSVSTLKIQRTERGDSAVYLCASSTNPLHTDTQYFGPGTRLTVL.

This clone was counted a few times. This sequence joins TRBV9 and TRBJ2-3, with 12 bases lining up with TRBD2. This CDR3 has 18 residues. The germline V gene encodes CDR1 SGDLS and CDR2 YYNGEE. V was pared by 2 bases and J by 2 bases, with 9 bases of the junction left unmatched. CDR3 bases: TGTGCCAGCAGCGTGTCCCTAGCGGGGGGGCATAACACAGATACGCAGTATTTT. Translation gives CASSVSLAGGHNTDTQYF.

Only a few counts were recorded for this clone. The rearrangement links TRBV6-5 to TRBJ2-5; 7 bases line up with TRBD2. Germline V CDR1 and CDR2: MNHEY, SVGAGI. With V trimmed by 3 bases and J by 5 bases, 6 bases remained unmatched. The CDR3 runs 14 residues. The CDR3 DNA sequence: TGTGCCAGCAGTTATGGACTAGGCGCGGAGACCCAGTACTTC. Translating it yields CASSYGLGAETQYF.

This clone was picked up one time. The J gene is TRBJ1-2, the V gene TRBV5-1, with 9 bases fitting TRBD1. Trimming at V came to 4 bases and at J to 2 bases, leaving 3 bases not matched to a gene. This CDR3 is built from 14 residues. From germline, CDR1 is SGHRS and CDR2 YFSETQ. The CDR3 nucleotides are TGCGCCAGCAGCCCGGGGACAGGGAACTATGGCTACACCTTC. This translates into CASSPGTGNYGYTF.

The gene calls are TRBV10-3 and TRBJ2-7, with D uncertain. The CDR3 contains 15 residues. V was clipped by 0 bases and J by 2 bases, with 11 bases between them. The germline gives CDR1 ENHRY, CDR2 SYGVKD. The CDR3 coding sequence is TGTGCCATCAGTGAGTCAAGCCGGCAAACCTACGAGCAGTACTTC. Translated, it gives CAISESSRQTYEQYF.

The genes are TRBV7-2 and TRBJ2-7; perhaps TRBD1 as D (5 bases). Germline CDR1 reads SGHTA; CDR2 reads FQGNSA. The length of the CDR3 is 15 residues. V was clipped by 5 bases and J by 4 bases, with 18 bases between them. CDR3: CASSQVQRQSYEQYF. The DNA of the CDR3 is TGTGCCAGCAGCCAAGTCCAAAGACAGTCGTACGAGCAGTACTTC. Together with reference TRBV7-2 and TRBJ2-7, the CDR3 gives the full variable domain: GAGVSQSPSNKVTEKGKDVELRCDPISGHTALYWYRQSLGQGLEFLIYFQGNSAPDKSGLPSDRFSAERTGGSVSTLTIQRTQQEDSAVYLCASSQVQRQSYEQYFGPGTRLTVT.

This clone was observed a few times. CDR3 DNA: TGTGCCAGCAGCCCCTTGAGTCATCTCACCGGGGAGCTGTTTTTT. Its protein is CASSPLSHLTGELFF. The chain combines TRBV14 with TRBJ2-2; D gene uncertain. V lost 4 bases to trimming and J lost 4 bases, with 13 bases between them. CDR3 length: 15 residues. Per the germline V gene, CDR1 is SGHDN and CDR2 is FVKESK.

This clone has only a few counts. The chain combines TRBV29-1 with TRBJ1-1, with a possible D match to TRBD1 (5 bases). The CDR3 has 12 residues. CDR1 and CDR2 from the germline V gene are SQVTM and ANQGSEA. Trimming shortened V by 4 bases and J by 6 bases, and 12 bases separated the two germline ends. The CDR3 DNA follows: TGCAGCGTTGCTGGAGGGGACTCTGAAGCTTTCTTT. Translation gives CSVAGGDSEAFF.

This clone has only a few counts. The genes are TRBV19 and TRBJ1-2; the D is unclear. The CDR3 covers 15 residues. V shed 5 bases and J shed 0 bases, with 13 bases lying between them. The germline gives CDR1 LNHDA, CDR2 SQIVND (reference sequence). CDR3 residues: CASSLGSLANYGYTF. CDR3 bases: TGTGCCAGTAGTCTCGGCAGCCTTGCTAACTATGGCTACACCTTC.

This chain connects TRBV4-3 to TRBJ2-1; 7 bases are a match to TRBD2. CDR3 size: 17 residues. CDR1 and CDR2 from the germline V gene are LGHNA and YSLEER. The junction had 15 bases not matched to a gene; V was cut back by 4 bases and J by 6 bases. The CDR3 sequence: CASSPAPRGGTINEQFF. The CDR3 nucleotides are TGCGCCAGCAGCCCTGCCCCCCGCGGGGGAACCATCAATGAGCAGTTCTTC.

The genes are TRBV5-1 and TRBJ2-5, with D unclear. The CDR3 is 13 residues long. The ends were cut back, 0 bases at V and 1 base at J, with 4 bases in the middle. Germline loops: CDR1 SGHRS, CDR2 YFSETQ. Here the CDR3 reads CASSLEIQETQYF. The CDR3 nucleotides read TGCGCCAGCAGCTTGGAAATCCAAGAGACCCAGTACTTC.

Comment on this clone: Other DNA sequences from this sample encode an identical CDR3 as well. The V and J genes are TRBV5-1 and TRBJ2-5, with a tentative D call TRBD2 (5 bases). The CDR3 is made up of 15 amino acids. Per the germline V gene, CDR1 is SGHRS and CDR2 is YFSETQ. Trimming pared 0 bases from V and 5 bases from J, leaving 14 bases between. CDR3 sequence reads: CASSLAGAPGETQYF. In nucleotides, the CDR3 is TGCGCCAGCAGCTTGGCCGGCGCCCCGGGGGAGACCCAGTACTTC.

This clone was picked up a small number of times. The chain is built from TRBV29-1 and TRBJ2-6; D possibly corresponds to TRBD1 (5 bases). CDR1 and CDR2 from the germline V gene are SQVTM and ANQGSEA. The CDR3 is 15 residues long. The V end lost 5 bases, the J end lost 3 bases, and 14 bases lay between the germline ends. The CDR3 DNA sequence: TGCAGCGTTAGGGGCAGCTATCTTGGGGCCAACGTCCTGACTTTC. Its protein is CSVRGSYLGANVLTF.

V and J are TRBV7-2 and TRBJ1-4; D call uncertain. Germline assignment: CDR1 SGHTA and CDR2 FQGNSA. V shed 6 bases and J shed 0 bases, with 11 bases lying between them. The CDR3 has 15 amino acids. CDR3 region: CASRIQSTTNEKLFF. In nucleotides, the CDR3 is TGTGCCAGCAGAATACAGAGCACAACTAATGAAAAACTGTTTTTT.

The chain recombines TRBV5-1 with TRBJ2-3, with D perhaps TRBD1 (6 bases). CDR3 length: 16 amino acids. V lost 0 bases and J 0 bases, leaving 11 bases between the germline ends. CDR1 is SGHRS, CDR2 YFSETQ, per germline. CDR3 in amino acids: CASSLEQGHSTDTQYF. Written as DNA, the CDR3 is TGCGCCAGCAGCTTGGAACAGGGCCACAGCACAGATACGCAGTATTTT.

This clone was seen a handful of times. This chain uses TRBV7-9 with TRBJ1-6; 7 nucleotides line up with TRBD1. J lost 8 bases, V lost 3 bases, and 10 bases had no gene match. The germline V gene has CDR1 SEHNR and CDR2 FQNEAQ (reference sequence). The CDR3 runs to 16 residues. In DNA form, the CDR3 reads TGTGCCAGCAGCTTCGCGTCCGGGACAGCCTATTCACCCCTCCACTTT. This sequence encodes CASSFASGTAYSPLHF.

This clone was picked up a small number of times. The CDR3 sequence: CASSSAGQGRSYEQYF. As DNA, the CDR3 is TGTGCCAGCAGTTCCGCAGGACAGGGGAGGTCCTACGAGCAGTACTTC. The gene calls are TRBV28 and TRBJ2-7; 9 bases are shared with TRBD1. Trimming took 4 bases from V and 1 from J; bases not matched to a gene: 8. CDR1 and CDR2 from the germline V gene are MDHEN and SYDVKM. The CDR3 length is 16 residues.